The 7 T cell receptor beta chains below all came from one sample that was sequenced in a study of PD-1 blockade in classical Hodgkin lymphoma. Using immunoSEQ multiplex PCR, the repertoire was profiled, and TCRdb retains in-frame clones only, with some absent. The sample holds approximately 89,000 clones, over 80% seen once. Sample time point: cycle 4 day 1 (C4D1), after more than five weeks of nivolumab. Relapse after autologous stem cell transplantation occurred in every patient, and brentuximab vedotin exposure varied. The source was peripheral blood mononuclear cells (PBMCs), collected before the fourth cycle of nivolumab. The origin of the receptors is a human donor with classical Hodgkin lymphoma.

CDR3 residues: CASSAGGASYGYTF. CDR3 nucleotides: TGTGCCAGCAGTGCAGGGGGGGCTAGCTATGGCTACACCTTC. The chain carries TRBV6-1 and TRBJ1-2; 7 bases are a match to TRBD1. V was pared by 4 bases and J by 4 bases, with 6 bases of the junction left unmatched. CDR1 is MNHNS, CDR2 SASEGT, per germline. This CDR3 has 14 residues.

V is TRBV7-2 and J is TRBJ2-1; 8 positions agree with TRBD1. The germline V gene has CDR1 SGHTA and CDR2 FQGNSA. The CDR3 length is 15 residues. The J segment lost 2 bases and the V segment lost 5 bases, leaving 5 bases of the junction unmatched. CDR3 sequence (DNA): TGTGCCAGCAGCCTACAGGGGGTTGCCTACAATGAGCAGTTCTTC. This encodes CASSLQGVAYNEQFF. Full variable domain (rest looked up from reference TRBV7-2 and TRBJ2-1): GAGVSQSPSNKVTEKGKDVELRCDPISGHTALYWYRQSLGQGLEFLIYFQGNSAPDKSGLPSDRFSAERTGGSVSTLTIQRTQQEDSAVYLCASSLQGVAYNEQFFGPGTRLTVL.

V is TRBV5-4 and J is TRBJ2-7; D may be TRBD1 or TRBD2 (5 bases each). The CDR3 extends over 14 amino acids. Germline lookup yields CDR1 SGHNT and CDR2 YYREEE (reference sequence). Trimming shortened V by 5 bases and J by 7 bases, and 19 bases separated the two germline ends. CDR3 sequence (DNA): TGTGCCAGCAGTGCTCACTGGGGGTTAAGGGAGCAGTACTTC. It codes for CASSAHWGLREQYF.

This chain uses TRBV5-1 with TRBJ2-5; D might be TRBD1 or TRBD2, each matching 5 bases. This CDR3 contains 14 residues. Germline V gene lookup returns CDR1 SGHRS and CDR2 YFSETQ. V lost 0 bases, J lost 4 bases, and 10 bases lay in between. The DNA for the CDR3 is TGCGCCAGCAGCTTGGGGGGGAGCCCAGAGACCCAGTACTTC. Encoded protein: CASSLGGSPETQYF.

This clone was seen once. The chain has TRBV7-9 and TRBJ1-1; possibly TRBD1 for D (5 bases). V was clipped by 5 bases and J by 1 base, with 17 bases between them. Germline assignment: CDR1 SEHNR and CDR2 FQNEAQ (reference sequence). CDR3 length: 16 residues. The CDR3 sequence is CASSTRPGRGNTEAFF. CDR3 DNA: TGTGCCAGCAGCACCCGCCCGGGACGGGGGAACACTGAAGCTTTCTTT.

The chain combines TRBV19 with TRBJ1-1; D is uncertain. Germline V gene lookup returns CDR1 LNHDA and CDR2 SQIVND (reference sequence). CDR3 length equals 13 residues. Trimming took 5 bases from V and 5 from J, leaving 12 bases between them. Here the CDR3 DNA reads TGTGCCAGTAGTTCGGAGAGTTGGACTGAAGCTTTCTTT. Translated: CASSSESWTEAFF.

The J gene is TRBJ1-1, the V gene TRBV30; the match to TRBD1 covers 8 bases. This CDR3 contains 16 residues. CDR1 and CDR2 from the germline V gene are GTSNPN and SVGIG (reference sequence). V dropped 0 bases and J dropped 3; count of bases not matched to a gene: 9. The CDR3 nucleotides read TGTGCCTGGAGTGTAACCAGGGGGCTCTGGGACACTGAAGCTTTCTTT. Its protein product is CAWSVTRGLWDTEAFF.